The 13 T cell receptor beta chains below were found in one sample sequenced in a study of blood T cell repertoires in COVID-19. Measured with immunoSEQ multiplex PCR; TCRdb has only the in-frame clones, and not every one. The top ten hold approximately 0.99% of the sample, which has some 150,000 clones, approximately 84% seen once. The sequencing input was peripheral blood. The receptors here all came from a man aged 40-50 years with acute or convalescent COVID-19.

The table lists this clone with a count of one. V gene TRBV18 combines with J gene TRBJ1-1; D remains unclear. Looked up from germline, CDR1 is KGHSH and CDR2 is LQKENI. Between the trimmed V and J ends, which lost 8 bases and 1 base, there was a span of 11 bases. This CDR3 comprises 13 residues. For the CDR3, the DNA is TGTGCCAGCGCCAATACTGCGAACACTGAAGCTTTCTTT. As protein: CASANTANTEAFF.

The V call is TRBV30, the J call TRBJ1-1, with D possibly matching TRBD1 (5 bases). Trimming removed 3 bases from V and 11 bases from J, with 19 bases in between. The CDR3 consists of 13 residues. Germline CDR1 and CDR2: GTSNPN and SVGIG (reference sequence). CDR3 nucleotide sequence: TGTGCCTGGAGGGATGGGTTGCAGGGTTCTGCTTTCTTT. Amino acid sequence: CAWRDGLQGSAFF.

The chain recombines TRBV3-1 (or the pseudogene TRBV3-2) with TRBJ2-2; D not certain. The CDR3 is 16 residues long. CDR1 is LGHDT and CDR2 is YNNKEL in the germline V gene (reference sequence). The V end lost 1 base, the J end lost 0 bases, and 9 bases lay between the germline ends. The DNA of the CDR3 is TGTGCCAGCAGCCAAGGATCAGGCACGAACACCGGGGAGCTGTTTTTT. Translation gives CASSQGSGTNTGELFF.

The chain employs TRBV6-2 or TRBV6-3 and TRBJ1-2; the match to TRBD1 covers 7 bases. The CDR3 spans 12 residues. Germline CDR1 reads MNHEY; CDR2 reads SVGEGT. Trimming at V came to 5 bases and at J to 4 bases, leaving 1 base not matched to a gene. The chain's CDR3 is CASSRDSYGYTF. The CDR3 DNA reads TGTGCCAGCAGTCGGGACAGCTATGGCTACACCTTC.

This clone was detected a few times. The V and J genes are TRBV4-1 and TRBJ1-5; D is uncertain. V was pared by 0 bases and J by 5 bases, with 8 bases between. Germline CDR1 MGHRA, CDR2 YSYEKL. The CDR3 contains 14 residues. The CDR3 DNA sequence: TGCGCCAGCAGCCAAGAGGACTCATATCAGCCCCAGCATTTT. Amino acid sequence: CASSQEDSYQPQHF.

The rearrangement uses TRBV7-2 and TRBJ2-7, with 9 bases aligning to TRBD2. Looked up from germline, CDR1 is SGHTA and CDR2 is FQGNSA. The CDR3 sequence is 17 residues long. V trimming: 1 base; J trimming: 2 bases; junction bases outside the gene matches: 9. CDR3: CASSLVWWASGAYEQYF. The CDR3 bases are TGTGCCAGCAGCTTAGTTTGGTGGGCTAGCGGGGCCTACGAGCAGTACTTC.

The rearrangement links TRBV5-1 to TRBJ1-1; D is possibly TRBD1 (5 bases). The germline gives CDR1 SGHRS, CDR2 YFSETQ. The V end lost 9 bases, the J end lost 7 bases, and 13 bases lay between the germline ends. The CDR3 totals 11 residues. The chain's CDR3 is CATYNQGEAFF. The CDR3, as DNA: TGCGCCACCTACAACCAGGGTGAAGCTTTCTTT. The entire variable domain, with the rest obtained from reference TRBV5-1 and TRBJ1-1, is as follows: KAGVTQTPRYLIKTRGQQVTLSCSPISGHRSVSWYQQTPGQGLQFLFEYFSETQRNKGNFPGRFSGRQFSNSRSEMNVSTLELGDSALYLCATYNQGEAFFGQGTRLTVV.

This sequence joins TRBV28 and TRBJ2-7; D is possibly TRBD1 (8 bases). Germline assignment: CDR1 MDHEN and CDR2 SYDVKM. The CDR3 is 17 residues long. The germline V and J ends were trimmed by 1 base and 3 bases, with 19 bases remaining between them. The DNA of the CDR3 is TGTGCCAGCAGTTTATTCCTGGACAGGGACTATAACTACGAGCAGTACTTC. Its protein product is CASSLFLDRDYNYEQYF.

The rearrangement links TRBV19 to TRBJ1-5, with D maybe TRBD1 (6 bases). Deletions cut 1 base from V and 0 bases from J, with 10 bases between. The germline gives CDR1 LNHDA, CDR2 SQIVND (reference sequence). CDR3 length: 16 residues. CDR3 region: CASSIGTAYSNQPQHF. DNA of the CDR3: TGTGCCAGTAGTATAGGGACAGCTTATAGCAATCAGCCCCAGCATTTT.

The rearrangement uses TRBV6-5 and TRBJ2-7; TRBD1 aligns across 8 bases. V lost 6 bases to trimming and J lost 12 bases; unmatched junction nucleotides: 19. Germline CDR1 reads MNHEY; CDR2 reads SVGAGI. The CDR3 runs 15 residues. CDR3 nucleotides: TGTGCCAGCAGGATACCCCAAATCGGGACAGGCCGCCTGTACTTC. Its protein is CASRIPQIGTGRLYF.

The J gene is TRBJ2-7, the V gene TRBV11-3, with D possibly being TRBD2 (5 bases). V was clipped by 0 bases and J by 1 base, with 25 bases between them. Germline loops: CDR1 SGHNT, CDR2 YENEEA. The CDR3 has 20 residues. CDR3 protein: CASSLDMGFGREGLSYEQYF. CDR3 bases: TGTGCCAGCAGCTTAGACATGGGTTTCGGTCGAGAGGGTCTATCCTACGAGCAGTACTTC.

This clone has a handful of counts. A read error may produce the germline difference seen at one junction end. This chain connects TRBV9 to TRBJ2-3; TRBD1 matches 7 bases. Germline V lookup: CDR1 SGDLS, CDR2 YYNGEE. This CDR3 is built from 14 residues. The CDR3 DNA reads TGTGCCAGCAGCTCCCGGGACAGCAGAGATACGCAGTATTTT. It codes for CASSSRDSRDTQYF.

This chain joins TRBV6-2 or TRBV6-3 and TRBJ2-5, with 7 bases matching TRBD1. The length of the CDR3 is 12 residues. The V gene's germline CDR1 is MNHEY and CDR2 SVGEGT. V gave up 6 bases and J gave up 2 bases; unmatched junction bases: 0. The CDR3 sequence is CASSRGQETQYF. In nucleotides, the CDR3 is TGTGCCAGCAGCAGGGGGCAAGAGACCCAGTACTTC.